This is a list of T cell receptor beta chains from one sample in a study of blood T cell repertoires in COVID-19. TCRdb keeps only in-frame clones here, not all; method: immunoSEQ multiplex PCR. The profile shows some 300,000 clones, more than 90% of them singletons. Sequencing was done on a sample of PBMCs or T cells enriched from blood (not recorded which). The receptors derive from a woman aged 25 to 45 who had been exposed to COVID-19. The CDR3 runs from the conserved cysteine through the conserved F or W. The order of the fields is V gene, CDR3 length, clone size, D gene, J gene, CDR3 protein, CDR3 DNA. The D gene is left open where the match is weak. Only part of the rows carry a size: once, few, many, or a class if the clone is expanded.

v_call: TRBV5-1; cdr3_length: 16; clone_size: few; d_call: TRBD2; j_call: TRBJ2-7; cdr3_aa: CASSLSTGLESYEQYF; cdr3_nt: TGCGCCAGCAGCTTGTCGACTGGACTAGAGTCCTACGAGCAGTACTTC
v_call: TRBV4-2; cdr3_length: 15; clone_size: NA; d_call: NA; j_call: TRBJ1-5; cdr3_aa: CASSQAAGANQPQHF; cdr3_nt: TGTGCCAGCAGCCAAGCGGCAGGGGCCAATCAGCCCCAGCATTTT
v_call: TRBV5-1; cdr3_length: 16; clone_size: NA; d_call: TRBD2; j_call: TRBJ2-2; cdr3_aa: CASSLVSGGNTGELFF; cdr3_nt: TGCGCCAGCAGCTTGGTCAGCGGGGGTAACACCGGGGAGCTGTTTTTT
v_call: TRBV19; cdr3_length: 13; clone_size: NA; d_call: NA; j_call: TRBJ2-5; cdr3_aa: CASSMSRAETQYF; cdr3_nt: TGTGCCAGTAGTATGTCCAGGGCGGAGACCCAGTACTTC
v_call: TRBV2; cdr3_length: 12; clone_size: NA; d_call: NA; j_call: TRBJ1-2; cdr3_aa: CASSFSGESYTF; cdr3_nt: TGTGCCAGCAGTTTTTCAGGGGAAAGCTACACCTTC
v_call: TRBV7-8; cdr3_length: 15; clone_size: NA; d_call: TRBD1; j_call: TRBJ1-2; cdr3_aa: CASSPKRTGDFGYTF; cdr3_nt: TGTGCCAGCAGCCCGAAGAGGACAGGGGATTTCGGCTACACCTTC
v_call: TRBV19; cdr3_length: 14; clone_size: NA; d_call: TRBD1; j_call: TRBJ2-2; cdr3_aa: CASSARQGLGELFF; cdr3_nt: TGTGCCAGTAGTGCTAGACAGGGCCTTGGGGAGCTGTTTTTT
v_call: TRBV6-2/TRBV6-3; cdr3_length: 17; clone_size: NA; d_call: TRBD1; j_call: TRBJ1-5; cdr3_aa: CASSYGDRDYSNQPQHF; cdr3_nt: TGTGCCAGCAGTTACGGGGACAGGGACTATAGCAATCAGCCCCAGCATTTT
v_call: TRBV12-5; cdr3_length: 14; clone_size: NA; d_call: NA; j_call: TRBJ1-2; cdr3_aa: CASGWVGGTYGYTF; cdr3_nt: TGTGCTAGTGGTTGGGTCGGGGGTACTTATGGCTACACCTTC
v_call: TRBV5-1; cdr3_length: 14; clone_size: once; d_call: NA; j_call: TRBJ2-7; cdr3_aa: CASSKDSLAYEQYF; cdr3_nt: TGCGCCAGCAGCAAGGACAGCCTGGCCTACGAGCAGTACTTC
v_call: TRBV5-4; cdr3_length: 14; clone_size: NA; d_call: NA; j_call: TRBJ2-3; cdr3_aa: CASSLGTSTDTQYF; cdr3_nt: TGTGCCAGCAGCTTGGGGACTAGCACAGATACGCAGTATTTT
v_call: TRBV5-1; cdr3_length: 18; clone_size: NA; d_call: TRBD1; j_call: TRBJ1-2; cdr3_aa: CASSAGTGLRGWGYGYTF; cdr3_nt: TGCGCCAGCAGCGCCGGGACAGGCCTAAGGGGCTGGGGCTATGGCTACACCTTC
v_call: TRBV6-1; cdr3_length: 13; clone_size: NA; d_call: NA; j_call: TRBJ2-1; cdr3_aa: CASSEVPGHKQFF; cdr3_nt: TGTGCCAGCAGTGAAGTCCCGGGACACAAGCAGTTCTTC
v_call: TRBV12-3/TRBV12-4; cdr3_length: 12; clone_size: NA; d_call: TRBD1; j_call: TRBJ1-5; cdr3_aa: CASSVQGRPQHF; cdr3_nt: TGTGCCAGCAGTGTACAGGGGAGGCCCCAGCATTTT
v_call: TRBV10-2; cdr3_length: 15; clone_size: NA; d_call: NA; j_call: TRBJ1-3; cdr3_aa: CASTPPAGSGNTIYF; cdr3_nt: TGCGCCAGCACTCCCCCAGCGGGCTCTGGAAACACCATATATTTT
v_call: TRBV5-1; cdr3_length: 13; clone_size: NA; d_call: NA; j_call: TRBJ1-2; cdr3_aa: CASRVLDSYGYTF; cdr3_nt: TGCGCCAGCAGAGTACTGGACAGCTATGGCTACACCTTC
v_call: TRBV5-1; cdr3_length: 14; clone_size: NA; d_call: NA; j_call: TRBJ2-7; cdr3_aa: CASTVDSSSYEQYF; cdr3_nt: TGCGCCAGCACTGTAGATAGTTCCTCCTACGAGCAGTACTTC
v_call: TRBV19; cdr3_length: 16; clone_size: NA; d_call: NA; j_call: TRBJ1-5; cdr3_aa: CASTPLGGHGNQPQHF; cdr3_nt: TGTGCCAGTACACCTCTCGGTGGACATGGCAATCAGCCCCAGCATTTT
v_call: TRBV19; cdr3_length: 15; clone_size: NA; d_call: TRBD1; j_call: TRBJ2-3; cdr3_aa: CASTTGGAGTDTQYF; cdr3_nt: TGTGCCAGTACCACAGGGGGCGCTGGCACAGATACGCAGTATTTT
v_call: TRBV14; cdr3_length: 13; clone_size: NA; d_call: TRBD1; j_call: TRBJ1-1; cdr3_aa: CASSQDRVTEAFF; cdr3_nt: TGTGCCAGCAGCCAGGACAGGGTTACTGAAGCTTTCTTT
v_call: TRBV19; cdr3_length: 14; clone_size: once; d_call: TRBD1; j_call: TRBJ2-1; cdr3_aa: CASSIMGQGNEQFF; cdr3_nt: TGTGCCAGTAGTATAATGGGACAGGGCAATGAGCAGTTCTTC
v_call: TRBV3-1/TRBV3-2; cdr3_length: 14; clone_size: NA; d_call: NA; j_call: TRBJ2-7; cdr3_aa: CASSPQGTGYEQYF; cdr3_nt: TGTGCCAGCAGCCCGCAGGGGACCGGTTACGAGCAGTACTTC
v_call: TRBV19; cdr3_length: 13; clone_size: NA; d_call: NA; j_call: TRBJ1-6; cdr3_aa: CASSIGQASPLHF; cdr3_nt: TGTGCCAGTAGTATAGGACAGGCATCACCCCTCCACTTT
v_call: TRBV7-2; cdr3_length: 13; clone_size: once; d_call: NA; j_call: TRBJ1-1; cdr3_aa: CASEQGVNTEAFF; cdr3_nt: TGTGCCAGCGAACAGGGAGTGAACACTGAAGCTTTCTTT
v_call: TRBV19; cdr3_length: 16; clone_size: NA; d_call: NA; j_call: TRBJ1-5; cdr3_aa: CASSILTVGNNQPQHF; cdr3_nt: TGTGCCAGTAGTATCCTTACCGTTGGCAACAATCAGCCCCAGCATTTT
v_call: TRBV7-2; cdr3_length: 13; clone_size: NA; d_call: NA; j_call: TRBJ1-2; cdr3_aa: CASSLSGWYGYTF; cdr3_nt: TGTGCCAGCAGCTTGTCGGGGTGGTATGGCTACACCTTC
v_call: TRBV19; cdr3_length: 14; clone_size: NA; d_call: NA; j_call: TRBJ1-1; cdr3_aa: CASSIAGSGSEAFF; cdr3_nt: TGTGCCAGTAGTATCGCCGGTTCAGGGTCTGAAGCTTTCTTT
v_call: TRBV2; cdr3_length: 13; clone_size: NA; d_call: NA; j_call: TRBJ1-1; cdr3_aa: CASSRYAGAEAFF; cdr3_nt: TGTGCCAGCAGTCGATACGCGGGCGCTGAAGCTTTCTTT
v_call: TRBV4-3; cdr3_length: 15; clone_size: NA; d_call: TRBD1; j_call: TRBJ1-5; cdr3_aa: CASSQESTGRQPQHF; cdr3_nt: TGCGCCAGCAGCCAAGAATCGACAGGGAGACAGCCCCAGCATTTT
v_call: TRBV4-2; cdr3_length: 15; clone_size: NA; d_call: TRBD1; j_call: TRBJ2-3; cdr3_aa: CASSPGQGGADTQYF; cdr3_nt: TGTGCCAGCAGCCCCGGACAGGGTGGAGCAGATACGCAGTATTTT
v_call: TRBV9; cdr3_length: 13; clone_size: NA; d_call: NA; j_call: TRBJ1-2; cdr3_aa: CASSATGTYGYTF; cdr3_nt: TGTGCCAGCTCCGCCACAGGGACCTATGGCTACACCTTC
v_call: TRBV6-1; cdr3_length: 13; clone_size: few; d_call: NA; j_call: TRBJ2-7; cdr3_aa: CASSELGQPRQYF; cdr3_nt: TGTGCCAGCAGTGAATTAGGACAGCCAAGGCAGTACTTC
v_call: TRBV6-5; cdr3_length: 15; clone_size: NA; d_call: NA; j_call: TRBJ1-5; cdr3_aa: CASSYSVDSSTPQHF; cdr3_nt: TGTGCCAGCAGTTACTCTGTGGACTCCAGCACGCCCCAGCATTTT
v_call: TRBV29-1; cdr3_length: 14; clone_size: NA; d_call: NA; j_call: TRBJ2-7; cdr3_aa: CSVSMADKGDEQYF; cdr3_nt: TGCAGCGTCTCCATGGCGGACAAAGGGGACGAGCAGTACTTC